Listed below are T cell receptor beta chains from one sample, sequenced in a study of memory CD4+ T cells and cytomegalovirus serostatus. The data were produced by immunoSEQ multiplex PCR, yet TCRdb's version contains in-frame clones alone and is incomplete. The table includes roughly 48,000 clones, around 80% detected once. Sequenced material: memory CD4+ T cells from blood. The source of these receptors is an adult in good health and CMV-seropositive. CDR3s include the opening cysteine and the closing phenylalanine or tryptophan. The order of the fields is CDR3 DNA, CDR3 protein, V gene, J gene, D gene, clone size. A D gene is named only where the DNA matches it firmly. Some rows have no size entry. The others give once, few or many, or a class for an expanded clone.

DNA: TGCAGTGACGGACAGTTTTATCAGCCCCAGCATTTT; CDR3: CSDGQFYQPQHF; V: TRBV29-1; J: TRBJ1-5; D: .; size: .
DNA: TGTGCCAGCAGCTTAAATTACCGTGGAAAGGCCTACGAGCAGTACTTC; CDR3: CASSLNYRGKAYEQYF; V: TRBV7-9; J: TRBJ2-7; D: .; size: .
DNA: TGTGCCACCAGCAGAGATCTGCCCCAGACCAACCCCCTCCACTTT; CDR3: CATSRDLPQTNPLHF; V: TRBV15; J: TRBJ1-6; D: .; size: .
DNA: TGCAGCGTTGGAGGGGGAGTGACTAACTATGGCTACACCTTC; CDR3: CSVGGGVTNYGYTF; V: TRBV29-1; J: TRBJ1-2; D: .; size: .
DNA: TGTGCCAGCAGTGAACAGGGGCCGGCCGGCACTGAAGCTTTCTTT; CDR3: CASSEQGPAGTEAFF; V: TRBV6-1; J: TRBJ1-1; D: .; size: .
DNA: TGTGCCAGCAGCCCCGACAGGAGCTCCTACAATGAGCAGTTCTTC; CDR3: CASSPDRSSYNEQFF; V: TRBV6-5; J: TRBJ2-1; D: .; size: .
DNA: TGCGCCAGCAGCACCCGACAGGCGGGACATGGCTACACCTTC; CDR3: CASSTRQAGHGYTF; V: TRBV5-1; J: TRBJ1-2; D: .; size: .
DNA: TGTGCCAGTAGTTTAACGGACAGGGTACACGGGGAGCTGTTTTTT; CDR3: CASSLTDRVHGELFF; V: TRBV19; J: TRBJ2-2; D: TRBD1; size: .
DNA: TGTGCCAGCAGCATTCAGGGTCGTCGAACAGATACGCAGTATTTT; CDR3: CASSIQGRRTDTQYF; V: TRBV9; J: TRBJ2-3; D: .; size: few
DNA: TGTGCCAGCAGTCCCCCGGGACAGGGGAATCAGCCCCAGCATTTT; CDR3: CASSPPGQGNQPQHF; V: TRBV6-6; J: TRBJ1-5; D: TRBD1; size: .
DNA: TGTGCCAGCAGTTACACAGGGGGCGGCTCACCCCTCCACTTT; CDR3: CASSYTGGGSPLHF; V: TRBV6-5; J: TRBJ1-6; D: TRBD1; size: once
DNA: TGTGCCAGCAGCAAAAACCGGGACAGGGGTCGTAATGAGCAGTTCTTC; CDR3: CASSKNRDRGRNEQFF; V: TRBV9; J: TRBJ2-1; D: TRBD1; size: .
DNA: TGTGCCAGCAGTGACAGAGGGTTTCAGCCCCAGCATTTT; CDR3: CASSDRGFQPQHF; V: TRBV6-1; J: TRBJ1-5; D: .; size: once
DNA: TGTGCCAGCAGTGAGAGGGGACTGGGCTACACCTTC; CDR3: CASSERGLGYTF; V: TRBV6-1; J: TRBJ1-2; D: .; size: .
DNA: TGTGCCATCAGTGAGTCGACAGGCAATCAGCCCCAGCATTTT; CDR3: CAISESTGNQPQHF; V: TRBV10-3; J: TRBJ1-5; D: .; size: .
DNA: TGTGCCAGCAAACAGGGGGCGTGGGGCACCGGGGAGCTGTTTTTT; CDR3: CASKQGAWGTGELFF; V: TRBV2; J: TRBJ2-2; D: TRBD1; size: .
DNA: TGCGCCAGCTCTAAGGGGGGGGGCACTGAAGCTTTCTTT; CDR3: CASSKGGGTEAFF; V: TRBV10-2; J: TRBJ1-1; D: .; size: .
DNA: TGTGCCAGCAGCTTGCGCGGACAGGGGTCGGCCACCGGGGAGCTGTTTTTT; CDR3: CASSLRGQGSATGELFF; V: TRBV7-3; J: TRBJ2-2; D: TRBD1; size: .
DNA: TGTGCCAGCAGCCCCCCCAGGACGGATGGCTACACCTTC; CDR3: CASSPPRTDGYTF; V: TRBV7-2; J: TRBJ1-2; D: .; size: .
DNA: TGTGCCAGCAGCCCCGGGACCGGGAGGGGCGAGCAGTACTTC; CDR3: CASSPGTGRGEQYF; V: TRBV7-8; J: TRBJ2-7; D: TRBD2; size: .
DNA: TGCGCCAGCAGTAAGGGACAGGGGGCGATTGGTGGCTACACCTTC; CDR3: CASSKGQGAIGGYTF; V: TRBV10-1; J: TRBJ1-2; D: TRBD1; size: once
DNA: TGTGCCAGCTCACCAAACAGGGTTGCGAACACCGGGGAGCTGTTTTTT; CDR3: CASSPNRVANTGELFF; V: TRBV18; J: TRBJ2-2; D: .; size: .
DNA: TGTGCCAGCAGCCGACTCGGGACTAGCGGGACCAATGAGCAGTTCTTC; CDR3: CASSRLGTSGTNEQFF; V: TRBV11-2; J: TRBJ2-1; D: TRBD2; size: .
DNA: TGTGCCAGCAGCTTAATAGGGGGCGACGGCTACACCTTC; CDR3: CASSLIGGDGYTF; V: TRBV7-3; J: TRBJ1-2; D: TRBD1; size: .
DNA: TGCGCCAGCAGCCGCACTAGCGGGAGCTCTGGGGCCAACGTCCTGACTTTC; CDR3: CASSRTSGSSGANVLTF; V: TRBV5-1; J: TRBJ2-6; D: TRBD2; size: .
DNA: TGTGCCAGGAGGTTCCGGGGGATCATGAACACTGAAGCTTTCTTT; CDR3: CARRFRGIMNTEAFF; V: TRBV19; J: TRBJ1-1; D: .; size: .
DNA: TGTGCCAGCAGTCTCGGGGGTCCTCAAGAGACCCAGTACTTC; CDR3: CASSLGGPQETQYF; V: TRBV28; J: TRBJ2-5; D: .; size: .
DNA: TGTGCCAGCAGCTCCCGGACTGCCGGAGAGACCCAGTACTTC; CDR3: CASSSRTAGETQYF; V: TRBV7-9; J: TRBJ2-5; D: .; size: few
DNA: TGTGCCAGCAGTTTAGGAGGGGGCAAGGAAAAACTGTTTTTT; CDR3: CASSLGGGKEKLFF; V: TRBV28; J: TRBJ1-4; D: TRBD1; size: .
DNA: TGCGCCAGCAGCTTGGCCCCCGGACTAGCGGGAAACAATGAGCAGTTCTTC; CDR3: CASSLAPGLAGNNEQFF; V: TRBV5-1; J: TRBJ2-1; D: TRBD2; size: .
DNA: TGTGCCGGCCAGGGGGCGTATGGCTACACCTTC; CDR3: CAGQGAYGYTF; V: TRBV6-6; J: TRBJ1-2; D: TRBD1; size: .
DNA: TGTGCCAGCAGCCCCCTAGCGGGAAGCGATAAAGAGACCCAGTACTTC; CDR3: CASSPLAGSDKETQYF; V: TRBV7-3; J: TRBJ2-5; D: TRBD2; size: .
DNA: TGTGCCAGTAGACTTAACCGGGACGCCCAGGGGGATCAGCCCCAGCATTTT; CDR3: CASRLNRDAQGDQPQHF; V: TRBV19; J: TRBJ1-5; D: TRBD1; size: .
DNA: TGCGCCAGCAGCTTGGGGAGCGGGCCTAGCTCCTACAATGAGCAGTTCTTC; CDR3: CASSLGSGPSSYNEQFF; V: TRBV5-1; J: TRBJ2-1; D: .; size: .
DNA: TGCGCCAGCAGACCTGGACAGGTTAGCACAGATACGCAGTATTTT; CDR3: CASRPGQVSTDTQYF; V: TRBV5-1; J: TRBJ2-3; D: TRBD1; size: .
DNA: TGTGCCAGCAGGCCGAATGCAGGGGGACGAGAACATCAGCCCCAGCATTTT; CDR3: CASRPNAGGREHQPQHF; V: TRBV7-3; J: TRBJ1-5; D: TRBD1; size: .
DNA: TGTGCCAGCAGCTTAGGGAACGGTAACTCCTACGAGCAGTACTTC; CDR3: CASSLGNGNSYEQYF; V: TRBV5-8; J: TRBJ2-7; D: .; size: .
DNA: TGTGCCAGCAGTGTTACAGGGGTCTACGAGCAGTACTTC; CDR3: CASSVTGVYEQYF; V: TRBV2; J: TRBJ2-7; D: TRBD1; size: .
DNA: TGTGCCAGCAGCAAGGTAGAGGTTACGGACACAGATACGCAGTATTTT; CDR3: CASSKVEVTDTDTQYF; V: TRBV21-1; J: TRBJ2-3; D: .; size: few
DNA: TGTGCCAGCAGATTTCGACAGCAAGAGACCCAGTACTTC; CDR3: CASRFRQQETQYF; V: TRBV5-4; J: TRBJ2-5; D: .; size: once
DNA: TGTGCCAGTAGTCTCCTTGGGAACACCGGGGAGCTGTTTTTT; CDR3: CASSLLGNTGELFF; V: TRBV19; J: TRBJ2-2; D: .; size: .
DNA: TGTGCCAGCAGCCCAGACCGGGGGTTGGGGGCAGATACGCAGTATTTT; CDR3: CASSPDRGLGADTQYF; V: TRBV5-4; J: TRBJ2-3; D: .; size: .
DNA: TGTGCCAGCAGCTTAGTGGGACCCGCAGATACGCAGTATTTT; CDR3: CASSLVGPADTQYF; V: TRBV7-9; J: TRBJ2-3; D: .; size: few
DNA: TGTGCCAGTAGTCTCACAGGCGTCGGATCCTATGGCTACACCTTC; CDR3: CASSLTGVGSYGYTF; V: TRBV19; J: TRBJ1-2; D: .; size: .
DNA: TGTGCCAGCAGTGCCCCGGCACATACTAGCACAGATACGCAGTATTTT; CDR3: CASSAPAHTSTDTQYF; V: TRBV6-1; J: TRBJ2-3; D: .; size: .
DNA: TGTGCCAGCAGCCCTCTACTAGGGGGAGGTAATGAGCAGTTCTTC; CDR3: CASSPLLGGGNEQFF; V: TRBV11-2; J: TRBJ2-1; D: .; size: .
DNA: TGTGCCAGCCGCCGACAGGGGGCCAATCAGCCCCAGCATTTT; CDR3: CASRRQGANQPQHF; V: TRBV7-2; J: TRBJ1-5; D: TRBD1; size: .
DNA: TGCGCCAGCAGCCTGGAGGTTACCTTCTCTGGAAACACCATATATTTT; CDR3: CASSLEVTFSGNTIYF; V: TRBV4-1; J: TRBJ1-3; D: .; size: medium-sized
DNA: TGTGCCAGTCGGCAGGGCCCGGGAGATACGCAGTATTTT; CDR3: CASRQGPGDTQYF; V: TRBV19; J: TRBJ2-3; D: .; size: .
DNA: TGTGCCAGCAGTTCATACACCAGGGGGCAAGGTTACGAGCAGTACTTC; CDR3: CASSSYTRGQGYEQYF; V: TRBV27; J: TRBJ2-7; D: TRBD1; size: .
DNA: TGTGCCAGCAGAGAAAGTGCCGGGACCCGGGCAGGCCAGCCCCAGCATTTT; CDR3: CASRESAGTRAGQPQHF; V: TRBV2; J: TRBJ1-5; D: .; size: .
DNA: TGTGCCAGCAGTGAACAGGGGGACTATGGCTACACCTTC; CDR3: CASSEQGDYGYTF; V: TRBV2; J: TRBJ1-2; D: TRBD1; size: once
DNA: TGTGCCAGCAGTTTTGGTTTCTACGAGCAGTACTTC; CDR3: CASSFGFYEQYF; V: TRBV28; J: TRBJ2-7; D: .; size: .
DNA: TGTGCCACCCTGATCAGGGGAAGAGGACCGGGGGGCTACACCTTC; CDR3: CATLIRGRGPGGYTF; V: TRBV28; J: TRBJ1-2; D: .; size: .
DNA: TGTGCCACCAGCAGAGATCGCACAGGGTGGGGCTACACCTTC; CDR3: CATSRDRTGWGYTF; V: TRBV15; J: TRBJ1-2; D: .; size: .
DNA: TGTGCCAGTAGTATAGTGGTCGGGGGATCACCCCTCCACTTT; CDR3: CASSIVVGGSPLHF; V: TRBV19; J: TRBJ1-6; D: .; size: .
DNA: TGTGCCATCAGTCCCGGACAGTGGGGGGAGCAGTACTTC; CDR3: CAISPGQWGEQYF; V: TRBV10-3; J: TRBJ2-7; D: .; size: .
DNA: TGTGCCAGCAGCCGAACAGGGGGTAACACTGAAGCTTTCTTT; CDR3: CASSRTGGNTEAFF; V: TRBV14; J: TRBJ1-1; D: TRBD1; size: .
DNA: TGTGCCAGCTCACCACCGGGGCAGGGAATCGGCTACACCTTC; CDR3: CASSPPGQGIGYTF; V: TRBV18; J: TRBJ1-2; D: .; size: .